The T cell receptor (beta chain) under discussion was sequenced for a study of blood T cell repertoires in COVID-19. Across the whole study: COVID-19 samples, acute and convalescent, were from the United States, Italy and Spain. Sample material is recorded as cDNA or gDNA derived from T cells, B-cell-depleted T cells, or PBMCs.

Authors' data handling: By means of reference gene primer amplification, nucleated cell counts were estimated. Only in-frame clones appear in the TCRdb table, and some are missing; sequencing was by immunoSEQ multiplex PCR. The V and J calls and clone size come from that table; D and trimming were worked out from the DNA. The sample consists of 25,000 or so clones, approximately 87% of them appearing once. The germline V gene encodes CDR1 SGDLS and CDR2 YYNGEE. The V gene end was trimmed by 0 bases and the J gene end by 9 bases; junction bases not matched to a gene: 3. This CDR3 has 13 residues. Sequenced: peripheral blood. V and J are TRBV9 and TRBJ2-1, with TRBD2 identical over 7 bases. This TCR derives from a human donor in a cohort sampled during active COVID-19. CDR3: CASSVAPGGEQFF. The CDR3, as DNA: TGTGCCAGCAGCGTAGCCCCGGGGGGTGAGCAGTTCTTC.